This TCR beta chain comes out of a study of CD8+ T cells in alopecia areata. Study-wide context: Treated patients were dosed with oral tofacitinib, taking 5 to 10 mg twice daily.

With 7 bases removed from V and 2 bases from J, the gap between germline ends came to 15 bases. Germline V gene sequence: CDR1 SGHAT, CDR2 FQNNGV. CDR3 length equals 14 residues. Sample treatment: oral pan-JAK inhibitor, 5-10 mg twice daily. Study-level results: Elevated clonality characterized lesional scalp relative to normal scalp, particularly in alopecia totalis/universalis. Treatment with tofacitinib significantly lowered scalp clonality and reduced expanded CD8+ clones among the top 100.

On this clone: No antigen is known for it.

RNA was isolated and reverse transcribed to cDNA, the sequencing template. Produced via immunoSEQ multiplex PCR; TCRdb's table is partial and in-frame only. The repertoire includes more than 150,000 clones, roughly three fifths of them detected once, and approximately 3.5% sits in the top ten. The receptor comes from a human donor with alopecia areata. This rearrangement joins TRBV11-2 to TRBJ2-7, with D possibly matching TRBD2 (5 bases). The sequencing used CD4+ T cells sorted from blood, collected at week 4, from a patient treated with tofacitinib. The CDR3 here is CASNVKLEAYEQYF. The DNA of the CDR3 is TGTGCCAGCAACGTTAAACTAGAAGCCTACGAGCAGTACTTC.